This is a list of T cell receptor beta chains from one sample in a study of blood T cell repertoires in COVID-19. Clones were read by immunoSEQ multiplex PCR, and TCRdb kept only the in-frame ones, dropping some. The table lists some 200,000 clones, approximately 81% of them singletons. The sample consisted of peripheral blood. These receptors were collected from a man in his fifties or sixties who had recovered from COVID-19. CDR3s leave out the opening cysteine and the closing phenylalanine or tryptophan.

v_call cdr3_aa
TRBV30 AWSVRRGGGVSYEQY
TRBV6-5 ASSPRQGHGYT
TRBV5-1 ASQETSGGVKDKETQY
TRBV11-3 ASSLGGTNDEQY
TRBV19 ASSDRRTNEKLF
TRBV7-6 ASSIGQSYEQY
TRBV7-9 ASSFGTKSSYEQY
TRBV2 ASRMSETQY
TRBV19 ASSIVGRGPAYEQY
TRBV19 ATRTSAWNEQF